Below, 8 T cell receptor beta chains from the same sample are listed, as sequenced in a study of lymphopenia after photon versus proton radiotherapy. Profiling relied on immunoSEQ multiplex PCR, and the TCRdb table lists in-frame clones only, not all of them. The repertoire consists of 7,000 to 9,500 clones, with approximately 90% occurring once and the leading ten covering 3% to 3.5%. The material was peripheral blood, obtained from a patient treated with photon-based radiotherapy. The receptors shown here come from a woman aged 70-85 years with pancreatic cancer.

This clone was observed a handful of times. The chain joins TRBV7-8 to TRBJ2-7; no reliable D call. Germline V gene data show CDR1 as SGHVS and CDR2 as FQNEAQ. The V gene lost 1 base and the J gene lost 1 base, with 11 bases spanning the gap. The CDR3 is 15 residues long. The CDR3 coding sequence is TGTGCCAGCAGCTTAGGCCGGATAAGGTCCTACGAGCAGTACTTC. It specifies CASSLGRIRSYEQYF.

CDR3 residues: CASSESNYEQYF. CDR3 bases: TGCGCCAGCAGTGAGTCGAACTACGAGCAGTACTTC. The gene calls are TRBV10-2 and TRBJ2-5, with unresolved D. Matching the DNA end better, TRBJ2-7 makes the J call doubtful. Germline CDR1 reads WSHSY; CDR2 reads SAAADI. There are 12 residues in the CDR3.

V gene TRBV4-2 combines with J gene TRBJ2-5; 11 nucleotides agree with TRBD2. Trimming cost V 1 base and J 1 base; bases outside gene matches: 5. The CDR3 consists of 17 residues. Per germline, CDR1 LGHNA and CDR2 YNFKEQ. CDR3 protein: CASSQGLAGQSQETQYF. In DNA form, the CDR3 reads TGTGCCAGCAGCCAAGGACTAGCGGGACAATCCCAAGAGACCCAGTACTTC.

The chain links TRBV7-2 to TRBJ2-7; 7 bases fit TRBD2. Germline CDR1 reads SGHTA; CDR2 reads FQGNSA. V shed 6 bases, J shed 0 bases, and the junction held 5 bases outside the gene matches. The CDR3 contains 14 residues. The CDR3 sequence: CASSSSGSSYEQYF. The CDR3 nucleotides are TGTGCCAGCAGTTCTAGCGGAAGCTCCTACGAGCAGTACTTC.

The V gene is TRBV7-6, the J gene TRBJ2-3, with 10 bases that match TRBD2. Germline-derived CDR1 and CDR2 are SGHVS and FNYEAQ. Germline trimming cut 1 base from V and 4 bases from J; bases unmatched to any gene: 8. The CDR3 is made up of 17 amino acids. The CDR3 sequence: CASSLEGGTSVPDTQYF. DNA for the CDR3: TGTGCCAGCAGCTTAGAGGGTGGGACTAGCGTGCCAGATACGCAGTATTTT. The variable domain in full, with the rest retrieved from reference TRBV7-6 and TRBJ2-3, is GAGVSQSPRYKVTKRGQDVALRCDPISGHVSLYWYRQALGQGPEFLTYFNYEAQQDKSGLPNDRFSAERPEGSISTLTIQRTEQRDSAMYRCASSLEGGTSVPDTQYFGPGTRLTVL.

The J gene is TRBJ2-7, the V gene TRBV7-9; 7 nucleotides align to TRBD1. Trimming took 5 bases from V and 2 from J; bases not matched to a gene: 6. The length of the CDR3 is 14 residues. Germline-derived CDR1 and CDR2 are SEHNR and FQNEAQ (reference sequence). The CDR3 region has the DNA TGTGCCAGCAGCCAAGGACAGGTTGCCTACGAGCAGTACTTC. Protein sequence: CASSQGQVAYEQYF.

The CDR3, as DNA: TGTGCCAGCAGTCTGGACGCGGGCAATCAGCCCCAGCATTTT. Translating gives CASSLDAGNQPQHF. V is TRBV7-6 and J is TRBJ1-5, with D hard to call. The V gene's germline CDR1 is SGHVS and CDR2 FNYEAQ. The CDR3 consists of 14 residues. The germline V and J ends were trimmed by 6 bases and 2 bases, with 11 bases remaining between them.

The chain recombines TRBV19 with TRBJ1-2; perhaps TRBD1 as D (5 bases). V was cut by 7 bases and J by 2 bases, with 11 bases left in between. The CDR3 totals 13 residues. CDR1 and CDR2 (germline): LNHDA, SQIVND (reference sequence). DNA for the CDR3: TGTGCCAGTACCCGGGACCGGAACTATGGCTACACCTTC. It yields the protein CASTRDRNYGYTF.